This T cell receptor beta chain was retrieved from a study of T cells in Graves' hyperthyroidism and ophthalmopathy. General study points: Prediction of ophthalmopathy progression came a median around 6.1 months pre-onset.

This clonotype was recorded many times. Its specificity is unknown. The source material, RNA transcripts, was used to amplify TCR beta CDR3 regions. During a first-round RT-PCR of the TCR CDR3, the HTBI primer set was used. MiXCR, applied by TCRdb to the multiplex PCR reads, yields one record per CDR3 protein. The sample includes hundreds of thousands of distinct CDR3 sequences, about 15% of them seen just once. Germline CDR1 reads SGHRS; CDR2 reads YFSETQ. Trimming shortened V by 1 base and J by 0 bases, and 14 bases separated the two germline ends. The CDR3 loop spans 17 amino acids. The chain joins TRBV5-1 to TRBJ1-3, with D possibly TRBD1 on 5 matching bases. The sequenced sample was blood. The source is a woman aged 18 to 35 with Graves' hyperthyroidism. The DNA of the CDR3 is TGCGCCAGCAGCTTGTTGTTGTCGACAGACTCTGGAAACACCATATATTTT. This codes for CASSLLLSTDSGNTIYF. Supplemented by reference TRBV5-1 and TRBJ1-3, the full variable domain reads KAGVTQTPRYLIKTRGQQVTLSCSPISGHRSVSWYQQTPGQGLQFLFEYFSETQRNKGNFPGRFSGRQFSNSRSEMNVSTLELGDSALYLCASSLLLSTDSGNTIYFGEGSWLTVV.